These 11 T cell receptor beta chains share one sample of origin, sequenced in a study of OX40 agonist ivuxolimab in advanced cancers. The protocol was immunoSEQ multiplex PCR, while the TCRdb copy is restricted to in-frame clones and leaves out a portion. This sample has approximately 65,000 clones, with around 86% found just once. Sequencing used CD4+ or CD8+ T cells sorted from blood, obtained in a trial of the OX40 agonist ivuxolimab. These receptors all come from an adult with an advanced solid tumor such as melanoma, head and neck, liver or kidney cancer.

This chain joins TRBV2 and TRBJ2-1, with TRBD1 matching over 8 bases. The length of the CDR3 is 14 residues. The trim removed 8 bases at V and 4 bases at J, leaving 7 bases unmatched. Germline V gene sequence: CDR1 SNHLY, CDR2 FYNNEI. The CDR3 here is CASPDRGQYNEQFF. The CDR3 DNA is TGTGCCAGCCCAGACAGGGGCCAATACAATGAGCAGTTCTTC.

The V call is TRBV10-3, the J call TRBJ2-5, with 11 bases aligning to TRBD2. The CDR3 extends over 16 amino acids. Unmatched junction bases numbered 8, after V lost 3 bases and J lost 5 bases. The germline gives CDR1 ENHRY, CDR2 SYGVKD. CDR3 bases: TGTGCCATCAGTGAAAGAGGTCTAGCGGGAGGTGAGACCCAGTACTTC. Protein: CAISERGLAGGETQYF.

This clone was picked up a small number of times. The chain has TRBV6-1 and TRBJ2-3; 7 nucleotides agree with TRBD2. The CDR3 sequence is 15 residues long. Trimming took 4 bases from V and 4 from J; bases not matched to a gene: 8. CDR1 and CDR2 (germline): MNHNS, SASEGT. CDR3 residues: CASSARAGLADTQYF. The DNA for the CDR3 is TGTGCCAGCAGTGCGCGGGCAGGACTAGCAGATACGCAGTATTTT.

The CDR3 sequence is CASSPRGTRFQGNIQYF. The CDR3 DNA follows: TGTGCCAGCAGCCCTAGAGGGACAAGATTTCAAGGAAACATTCAGTACTTC. The chain has TRBV7-2 and TRBJ2-4, with D maybe TRBD1 (6 bases). The CDR3 runs to 17 residues. V lost 5 bases and J lost 6, with 23 bases in between. Looked up from germline, CDR1 is SGHTA and CDR2 is FQGNSA.

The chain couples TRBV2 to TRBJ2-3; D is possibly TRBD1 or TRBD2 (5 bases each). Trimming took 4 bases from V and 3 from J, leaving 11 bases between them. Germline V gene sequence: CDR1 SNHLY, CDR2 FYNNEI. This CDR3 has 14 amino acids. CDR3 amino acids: CASSVQGATDTQYF. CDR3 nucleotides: TGTGCCAGCAGTGTCCAGGGAGCTACAGATACGCAGTATTTT.

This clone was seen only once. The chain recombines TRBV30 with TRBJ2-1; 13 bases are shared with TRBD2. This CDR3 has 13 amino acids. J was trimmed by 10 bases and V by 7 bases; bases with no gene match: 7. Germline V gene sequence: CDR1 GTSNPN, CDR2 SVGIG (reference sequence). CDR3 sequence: CASGLAGVGEQFF. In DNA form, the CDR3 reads TGTGCCTCCGGACTAGCGGGAGTGGGGGAGCAGTTCTTC.

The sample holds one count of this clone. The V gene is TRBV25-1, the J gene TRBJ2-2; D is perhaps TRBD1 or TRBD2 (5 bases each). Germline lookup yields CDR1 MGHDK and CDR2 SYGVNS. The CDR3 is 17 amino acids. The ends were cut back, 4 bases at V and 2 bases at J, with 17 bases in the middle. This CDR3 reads CASSAYSGAANTGELFF. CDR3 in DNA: TGTGCCAGCAGTGCCTACTCCGGGGCAGCTAACACCGGGGAGCTGTTTTTT.

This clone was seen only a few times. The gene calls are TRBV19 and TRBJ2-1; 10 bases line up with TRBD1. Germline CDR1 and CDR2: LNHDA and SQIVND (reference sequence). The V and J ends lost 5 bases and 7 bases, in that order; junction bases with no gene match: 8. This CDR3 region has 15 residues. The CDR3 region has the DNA TGTGCCAGTAGTGGGCGGGACAGGGGAGGGAATGAGCAGTTCTTC. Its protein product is CASSGRDRGGNEQFF.

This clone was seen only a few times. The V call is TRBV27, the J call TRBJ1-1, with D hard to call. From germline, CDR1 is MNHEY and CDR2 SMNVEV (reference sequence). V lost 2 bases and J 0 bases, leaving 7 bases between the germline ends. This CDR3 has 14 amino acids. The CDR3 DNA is TGTGCCAGCAGTTTAGCGGCAATGAACACTGAAGCTTTCTTT. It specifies CASSLAAMNTEAFF.

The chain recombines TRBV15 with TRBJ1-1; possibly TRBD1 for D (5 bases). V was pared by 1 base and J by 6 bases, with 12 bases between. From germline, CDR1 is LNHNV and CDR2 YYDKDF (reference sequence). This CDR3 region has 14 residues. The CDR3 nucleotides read TGTGCCACCAGCAGAGGAGGGGTTATCGCTGAAGCTTTCTTT. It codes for CATSRGGVIAEAFF.

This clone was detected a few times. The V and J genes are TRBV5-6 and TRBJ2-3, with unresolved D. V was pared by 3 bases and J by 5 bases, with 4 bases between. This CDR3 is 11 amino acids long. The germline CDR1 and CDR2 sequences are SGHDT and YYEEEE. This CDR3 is CASSSLDTQYF. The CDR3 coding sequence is TGTGCCAGCAGCTCCTTAGATACGCAGTATTTT. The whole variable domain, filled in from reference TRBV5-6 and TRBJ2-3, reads DAGVTQSPTHLIKTRGQQVTLRCSPKSGHDTVSWYQQALGQGPQFIFQYYEEEERQRGNFPDRFSGHQFPNYSSELNVNALLLGDSALYLCASSSLDTQYFGPGTRLTVL.